This T cell receptor (beta chain) was sequenced in a study of identical twins. Findings of the study overall: The models systematically underestimated how much out-of-frame TCR alpha was shared in monozygotic twins. The conclusions drew on cross-sectional statistical analysis instead of tracking the same donors.

This clonotype appeared a few times. Antigen unknown. With 6 bases removed from V and 0 bases from J, the gap between germline ends came to 16 bases. CDR1 is DFQATT, CDR2 SNEGSKA, per germline (reference sequence). The CDR3 is 15 residues long. TCRdb ran MiXCR on the 5' RACE reads and lists one entry per CDR3 protein. The sample holds more than 250,000 distinct CDR3 sequences, under 9.5% seen once. This sample was shared with a second study, whose subject was yellow fever vaccine responses in identical twins.

Sequenced input: memory (CD45RO+) T cells sorted from blood. The chain is built from TRBV20-1 and TRBJ2-3; D perhaps matches TRBD1 (6 bases). The receptor comes from a woman under 30 in good health. This CDR3 reads CSATSGTTSTDTQYF. The DNA for the CDR3 is TGCAGTGCGACCTCCGGGACAACTAGCACAGATACGCAGTATTTT.